These 19 T cell receptor beta chains share one sample of origin, sequenced in a study of T-cell memory formation after mild COVID-19. Using its own MiXCR run on the 5' RACE reads, TCRdb lists one record per CDR3 protein. This sample has approximately 440,000 distinct CDR3 sequences, with about 19% found just once. Material for sequencing was PBMCs or a T cell subset sorted from them (not recorded which). The receptors stem from an adult woman who had mild COVID-19 (a few samples of this study predate the infection). Cell type and time point are not known.

The chain recombines TRBV10-3 with TRBJ2-5; 8 nucleotides align to TRBD2. The CDR3 covers 15 residues. The trim removed 7 bases at V and 2 bases at J, leaving 9 bases unmatched. Per germline, CDR1 ENHRY and CDR2 SYGVKD. CDR3 loop: CAINDGRALQETQYF. CDR3 coding DNA: TGTGCCATCAACGACGGGAGGGCCCTACAAGAGACCCAGTACTTC.

A few counts support this clonotype. The V call is TRBV7-8, the J call TRBJ2-5; D is ambiguous. Germline CDR1 and CDR2: SGHVS and FQNEAQ. The V and J ends lost 5 bases and 5 bases respectively, with 21 bases between them. The CDR3 extends over 16 amino acids. The CDR3 sequence is CASSDPGGSSRETQYF. In DNA form, the CDR3 reads TGTGCCAGCAGCGACCCCGGTGGCTCGTCCCGGGAGACCCAGTACTTC. The full variable domain, completed using reference TRBV7-8 and TRBJ2-5, is GAGVSQSPRYKVAKRGQDVALRCDPISGHVSLFWYQQALGQGPEFLTYFQNEAQLDKSGLPSDRFFAERPEGSVSTLKIQRTQQEDSAVYLCASSDPGGSSRETQYFGPGTRLLVL.

This chain connects TRBV12-3 or TRBV12-4 to TRBJ1-2; 7 bases align to TRBD1. Trimming removed 3 bases from V and 7 bases from J; junction bases left unmatched: 8. This CDR3 is 14 amino acids long. The CDR3 protein is CASSFANRGGGYTF. The DNA of the CDR3 is TGTGCCAGCAGTTTCGCCAACAGGGGCGGTGGCTACACCTTC.

This rearrangement joins TRBV5-1 to TRBJ1-4; TRBD1 aligns across 9 bases. Germline CDR1 SGHRS, CDR2 YFSETQ. This CDR3 is built from 15 residues. Trimming took 3 bases from V and 8 from J; bases not matched to a gene: 8. CDR3: CASSYYGTGKEKLFF. In nucleotides, the CDR3 is TGCGCCAGCAGCTACTACGGGACAGGGAAAGAAAAACTGTTTTTT.

This clonotype was observed a few times. The rearrangement links TRBV18 to TRBJ1-1; unclear D gene. The germline gives CDR1 KGHSH, CDR2 LQKENI. The CDR3 is 14 residues long. V was trimmed by 1 base and J by 1 base, leaving 7 bases between them. For the CDR3, the DNA is TGTGCCAGCTCACCACTAGGCAGGAACACTGAAGCTTTCTTT. Its translation is CASSPLGRNTEAFF.

This clonotype occurred a few times. The chain uses TRBV7-9 and TRBJ1-2; D is unclear. The CDR3 spans 17 residues. Germline-derived CDR1 and CDR2 are SEHNR and FQNEAQ (reference sequence). V lost 4 bases, J lost 3 bases, and 21 bases lay in between. The CDR3 region has the DNA TGTGCCAGCAGCTCTTCATCTGGCAGGAGAAGAGACTATGGCTACACCTTC. This encodes CASSSSSGRRRDYGYTF. Supplemented by reference TRBV7-9 and TRBJ1-2, the full variable domain reads DTGVSQNPRHKITKRGQNVTFRCDPISEHNRLYWYRQTLGQGPEFLTYFQNEAQLEKSRLLSDRFSAERPKGSFSTLEIQRTEQGDSAMYLCASSSSSGRRRDYGYTFGSGTRLTVV.

V gene TRBV6-1 combines with J gene TRBJ1-1, with a possible D match to TRBD1 (6 bases). Germline assignment: CDR1 MNHNS and CDR2 SASEGT. This CDR3 region has 11 residues. V gave up 8 bases and J gave up 3 bases, with 7 bases separating them. The CDR3 loop is CASPGDTEAFF. As DNA, the CDR3 is TGTGCCAGCCCAGGGGACACTGAAGCTTTCTTT.

The CDR3, as DNA: TGTGCCAGCAGCCAAGAACGACAGAAGAACACTGAAGCTTTCTTT. This codes for CASSQERQKNTEAFF. The gene calls are TRBV3-1 and TRBJ1-1, with D maybe TRBD1 (5 bases). The V end was cut by 0 bases, the J end by 1 base, with 9 bases between. The CDR3 is 15 amino acids. Germline lookup yields CDR1 LGHDT and CDR2 YNNKEL (reference sequence). The full variable domain, with the rest looked up from reference TRBV3-1 and TRBJ1-1, is DTAVSQTPKYLVTQMGNDKSIKCEQNLGHDTMYWYKQDSKKFLKIMFSYNNKELIINETVPNRFSPKSPDKAHLNLHINSLELGDSAVYFCASSQERQKNTEAFFGQGTRLTVV.

This clonotype has just a few counts. The chain has TRBV7-8 and TRBJ2-7, with 12 bases lining up with TRBD2. Germline values: CDR1 SGHVS, CDR2 FQNEAQ. The CDR3 is 17 amino acids. The V and J ends lost 4 bases and 2 bases, in that order; junction bases with no gene match: 9. CDR3 DNA sequence: TGTGCCAGCAGCTCTAGACGCGGACTAGCGGGAACCTACGAGCAGTACTTC. Its translation: CASSSRRGLAGTYEQYF.

This chain links TRBV11-3 with TRBJ2-5; TRBD1 agrees at 9 bases. With 6 bases clipped from V and 5 bases from J, the junction kept 10 bases outside the gene matches. The CDR3 sequence is 15 residues long. Germline CDR1 is SGHNT and CDR2 is YENEEA. The CDR3 region has the DNA TGTGCCAGCAGAAAGAACTCCGGGACAGGGGAGACCCAGTACTTC. Residues: CASRKNSGTGETQYF.

Only a few counts were recorded for this clonotype. The genes are TRBV7-9 and TRBJ1-1; 12 positions match TRBD1. The CDR3 contains 14 residues. Germline V gene data show CDR1 as SEHNR and CDR2 as FQNEAQ (reference sequence). Trimming took 4 bases from V and 11 from J; bases not matched to a gene: 8. CDR3 sequence reads: CASSSRDRGPWAFF. CDR3 coding DNA: TGTGCCAGCAGCTCCCGGGACAGGGGGCCTTGGGCTTTCTTT.

This clonotype was found a few times. The chain uses TRBV7-9 and TRBJ1-2; maybe TRBD1 (6 bases). The CDR3 runs to 13 residues. Trimming took off 5 bases at V and 13 bases at J, with 20 bases between the two ends. Germline CDR1 SEHNR, CDR2 FQNEAQ (reference sequence). The CDR3 nucleotides are TGTGCCAGCAGCGAACATTTATCGGCGGGGGCCACCTTC. Translated, it gives CASSEHLSAGATF. The full variable domain, completed using reference TRBV7-9 and TRBJ1-2, is DTGVSQNPRHKITKRGQNVTFRCDPISEHNRLYWYRQTLGQGPEFLTYFQNEAQLEKSRLLSDRFSAERPKGSFSTLEIQRTEQGDSAMYLCASSEHLSAGATFGSGTRLTVV.

The V gene is TRBV24-1, the J gene TRBJ2-1, with 7 bases lining up with TRBD2. CDR1 is KGHDR and CDR2 is SFDVKD in the germline V gene. After removal of 3 bases from V and 10 bases from J, the junction contained 5 bases not matched to a gene. This CDR3 is built from 13 residues. CDR3 in DNA: TGTGCCACCAGTGATGGACTAGTCACGGAGCAGTTCTTC. This encodes CATSDGLVTEQFF.

This clonotype turned up a few times. This sequence joins TRBV4-1 and TRBJ1-1, with 9 positions matching TRBD1. The CDR3 covers 15 residues. Germline lookup yields CDR1 MGHRA and CDR2 YSYEKL. The V gene end was trimmed by 6 bases and the J gene end by 4 bases; junction bases not matched to a gene: 9. In DNA, the CDR3 is TGCGCCAGCAGACATATGACAGGGGGAGGCACTGAAGCTTTCTTT. Residues: CASRHMTGGGTEAFF.

The genes are TRBV29-1 and TRBJ2-7, with D possibly matching TRBD2 (6 bases). V lost 3 bases to trimming and J lost 0 bases, with 12 bases between them. The germline gives CDR1 SQVTM, CDR2 ANQGSEA. The CDR3 is made up of 14 amino acids. CDR3 nucleotide sequence: TGCAGCGTTGAGGTGGGGGGTCCCTCCTACGAGCAGTACTTC. Its protein is CSVEVGGPSYEQYF.

This clonotype was counted ten times or more. The rearrangement uses TRBV12-3 or TRBV12-4 and TRBJ2-5; D not resolved. Between the trimmed V and J ends, which lost 3 bases and 5 bases, there was a span of 13 bases. The CDR3 sequence is 14 residues long. The CDR3 DNA reads as TGTGCCAGCAGTTTTAGAAGCCGAAGGGAGACCCAGTACTTC. Amino acid sequence: CASSFRSRRETQYF.

The chain links TRBV5-5 to TRBJ1-4; no reliable D call. The V end was cut by 0 bases, the J end by 4 bases, with 10 bases between. Germline CDR1 is SGHKS and CDR2 is YYEKEE (reference sequence). The CDR3 has 15 residues. The CDR3 sequence is CASSLDSGDNEKLFF. In DNA form, the CDR3 reads TGTGCCAGCAGCTTGGACTCCGGGGATAATGAAAAACTGTTTTTT.

This clonotype was found a few times. The chain joins TRBV25-1 to TRBJ2-1, with D maybe TRBD1 (5 bases). Germline V gene lookup returns CDR1 MGHDK and CDR2 SYGVNS. The CDR3 is made up of 16 amino acids. V lost 2 bases to trimming and J lost 6 bases, with 17 bases between them. The CDR3 loop reads CASSEGRQGRANEQFF. CDR3 DNA sequence: TGTGCCAGCAGTGAAGGGCGGCAGGGTCGGGCCAATGAGCAGTTCTTC.

A few counts support this clonotype. V is TRBV18 and J is TRBJ2-7; 9 positions match TRBD2. V shed 3 bases and J 5 bases; nucleotides not matched to a gene: 8. Germline V gene data show CDR1 as KGHSH and CDR2 as LQKENI. This CDR3 region has 15 residues. The DNA of the CDR3 is TGTGCCAGCTCACCCCAAGGCGGGAGGGCCGACGAGCAGTACTTC. Translation: CASSPQGGRADEQYF.